These T cell receptor beta chains were read from a single sample in a study of shared clonotypes between healthy human individuals. The protocol was immunoSEQ multiplex PCR, while the TCRdb copy is restricted to in-frame clones and leaves out a portion. Of about 2 million clones listed, 85% to 95% were seen once; the top ten hold 0.13%. Material for sequencing was naive CD4+ T cells sorted from blood. The receptors originated from a young man in good health. The conserved cysteine and the conserved F or W are not part of the CDR3 here. Each record gives: V gene, D gene, CDR3 protein. The D gene is left open where the match is weak.

TRBV7-9 TRBD1 ASSSGQGQQPQH
TRBV7-2 NA ASRPNRGGDTGELF
TRBV6-6 NA ASSFKTGPSGNTIY
TRBV30 NA AWIRYAEGREAF
TRBV19 TRBD2 ASSIVSGGTKNIQY
TRBV6-5 NA ASSRMGEKGSPLH
TRBV5-4 TRBD1 ASSSGTGGTEAF
TRBV5-1 TRBD2 ASSLERLAGGISYNEQF
TRBV14 NA ASSQDIRGQF
TRBV10-3 TRBD2 AISEGLADYEQY